This entry lists 12 T cell receptor beta chains sequenced from one sample in a study of T-cell memory formation after mild COVID-19. Each CDR3 protein gets one entry after TCRdb re-called the 5' RACE reads with MiXCR. The table records about half a million distinct CDR3 sequences, roughly 18% of them present only once. The sample was PBMCs or a T cell subset sorted from them (not recorded which). The receptors were sampled from an adult woman who had mild COVID-19 (a few samples of this study predate the infection). Cell type and time point are not known.

The V gene is TRBV4-2, the J gene TRBJ1-2; 8 positions agree with TRBD1. There are 14 residues in the CDR3. Germline CDR1 is LGHNA and CDR2 is YNFKEQ. J gave up 7 bases and V 1 base, and 5 bases lay outside the gene matches. CDR3 region: CASSQAQGAGGYTF. The CDR3 DNA is TGTGCCAGCAGCCAAGCCCAGGGGGCGGGTGGCTACACCTTC.

This clonotype was observed a few times. The chain uses TRBV12-3 or TRBV12-4 and TRBJ1-1; maybe TRBD1 (5 bases). There are 16 residues in the CDR3. Trimming stripped 1 base from V and 1 base from J, with 13 bases between. The CDR3 nucleotides are TGTGCCAGCAGTTTAGGGACGACAGCCCCGAACACTGAAGCTTTCTTT. This sequence encodes CASSLGTTAPNTEAFF.

The chain combines TRBV24-1 with TRBJ2-5, with 9 bases that match TRBD2. The CDR3 extends over 13 amino acids. CDR1 is KGHDR, CDR2 SFDVKD, per germline. Trimming cost V 10 bases and J 2 bases; bases outside gene matches: 4. The CDR3 loop reads CATQRGEQETQYF. As DNA, the CDR3 is TGTGCCACACAGCGGGGGGAACAAGAGACCCAGTACTTC.

The V call is TRBV6-5, the J call TRBJ1-1; TRBD1 aligns across 8 bases. The CDR3 is made up of 14 amino acids. In germline, CDR1 is MNHEY, CDR2 SVGAGI. The junction had 10 bases not matched to a gene; V was cut back by 6 bases and J by 7 bases. The CDR3 DNA follows: TGTGCCAGCAGCCTCCTTCAGGGGGCTGGTGAAGCTTTCTTT. Amino acid sequence: CASSLLQGAGEAFF.

This clonotype came up once. The gene calls are TRBV2 and TRBJ2-7, with D possibly TRBD1 on 6 matching bases. Trimming stripped 3 bases from V and 3 bases from J, with 27 bases between. This CDR3 region has 19 residues. Germline CDR1 is SNHLY and CDR2 is FYNNEI. The CDR3 coding sequence is TGTGCCAGCAGTGAGTACGGATCTTACCCCGGACAGAGATTCTACGAGCAGTACTTC. This gives the protein CASSEYGSYPGQRFYEQYF.

V is TRBV18 and J is TRBJ2-7; 7 bases line up with TRBD1. With V trimmed by 0 bases and J by 3 bases, 11 bases remained unmatched. The CDR3 sequence is 17 residues long. CDR1 is KGHSH and CDR2 is LQKENI in the germline V gene. The CDR3 sequence is CASSPPRPRTGNYEQYF. The CDR3 region has the DNA TGTGCCAGCTCACCACCGAGGCCACGGACAGGTAACTACGAGCAGTACTTC.

The rearrangement joins TRBV24-1 to TRBJ2-1, with TRBD2 matching over 9 bases. Germline CDR1 is KGHDR and CDR2 is SFDVKD. This CDR3 region has 16 residues. After removal of 3 bases from V and 10 bases from J, the junction contained 12 bases not matched to a gene. CDR3 region: CATSDQGTSSPGEQFF. The DNA of the CDR3 is TGTGCCACCAGTGATCAAGGGACTAGCAGCCCGGGGGAGCAGTTCTTC.

The chain uses TRBV24-1 and TRBJ2-3, with no clear D. Trimming shortened V by 4 bases and J by 3 bases, and 10 bases separated the two germline ends. Germline V gene data show CDR1 as KGHDR and CDR2 as SFDVKD. The CDR3 extends over 14 amino acids. The CDR3 nucleotides read TGTGCCACCAGTGAGACGATAATAACAGATACGCAGTATTTT. Protein: CATSETIITDTQYF.

The V call is TRBV9, the J call TRBJ1-4, with 7 bases fitting TRBD1. J was trimmed by 6 bases and V by 4 bases; bases with no gene match: 6. The CDR3 is 14 amino acids. CDR1 is SGDLS, CDR2 YYNGEE, per germline. The CDR3 DNA reads as TGTGCCAGCAGCTCAGGACAGGTGGATGAAAAACTGTTTTTT. Protein product: CASSSGQVDEKLFF.

The genes are TRBV20-1 and TRBJ2-4; tentatively, D is TRBD1 (5 bases). The V gene's germline CDR1 is DFQATT and CDR2 SNEGSKA (reference sequence). V was shortened by 3 bases and J by 5 bases, with 14 bases between the two germline ends. The CDR3 spans 14 residues. This chain's CDR3 is CSARVGVRENIQYF. The CDR3 DNA reads as TGCAGTGCTAGGGTAGGGGTTCGAGAAAACATTCAGTACTTC.

This clonotype was recorded only once. The chain has TRBV15 and TRBJ2-5; 11 bases are shared with TRBD2. Germline values: CDR1 LNHNV, CDR2 YYDKDF (reference sequence). J was trimmed by 6 bases and V by 1 base; bases with no gene match: 10. There are 17 residues in the CDR3. CDR3 bases: TGTGCCACCAGCAGAGTGGAACTAGCGGGGGTCTGGAAGACCCAGTACTTC. This sequence encodes CATSRVELAGVWKTQYF.

The V and J genes are TRBV24-1 and TRBJ2-7; D is undetermined. The CDR3 is made up of 12 amino acids. Trimming took off 4 bases at V and 3 bases at J, with 6 bases between the two ends. The germline V gene has CDR1 KGHDR and CDR2 SFDVKD. CDR3 protein: CATSDGSYEQYF. The CDR3 DNA sequence: TGTGCCACCAGTGACGGCAGCTACGAGCAGTACTTC.